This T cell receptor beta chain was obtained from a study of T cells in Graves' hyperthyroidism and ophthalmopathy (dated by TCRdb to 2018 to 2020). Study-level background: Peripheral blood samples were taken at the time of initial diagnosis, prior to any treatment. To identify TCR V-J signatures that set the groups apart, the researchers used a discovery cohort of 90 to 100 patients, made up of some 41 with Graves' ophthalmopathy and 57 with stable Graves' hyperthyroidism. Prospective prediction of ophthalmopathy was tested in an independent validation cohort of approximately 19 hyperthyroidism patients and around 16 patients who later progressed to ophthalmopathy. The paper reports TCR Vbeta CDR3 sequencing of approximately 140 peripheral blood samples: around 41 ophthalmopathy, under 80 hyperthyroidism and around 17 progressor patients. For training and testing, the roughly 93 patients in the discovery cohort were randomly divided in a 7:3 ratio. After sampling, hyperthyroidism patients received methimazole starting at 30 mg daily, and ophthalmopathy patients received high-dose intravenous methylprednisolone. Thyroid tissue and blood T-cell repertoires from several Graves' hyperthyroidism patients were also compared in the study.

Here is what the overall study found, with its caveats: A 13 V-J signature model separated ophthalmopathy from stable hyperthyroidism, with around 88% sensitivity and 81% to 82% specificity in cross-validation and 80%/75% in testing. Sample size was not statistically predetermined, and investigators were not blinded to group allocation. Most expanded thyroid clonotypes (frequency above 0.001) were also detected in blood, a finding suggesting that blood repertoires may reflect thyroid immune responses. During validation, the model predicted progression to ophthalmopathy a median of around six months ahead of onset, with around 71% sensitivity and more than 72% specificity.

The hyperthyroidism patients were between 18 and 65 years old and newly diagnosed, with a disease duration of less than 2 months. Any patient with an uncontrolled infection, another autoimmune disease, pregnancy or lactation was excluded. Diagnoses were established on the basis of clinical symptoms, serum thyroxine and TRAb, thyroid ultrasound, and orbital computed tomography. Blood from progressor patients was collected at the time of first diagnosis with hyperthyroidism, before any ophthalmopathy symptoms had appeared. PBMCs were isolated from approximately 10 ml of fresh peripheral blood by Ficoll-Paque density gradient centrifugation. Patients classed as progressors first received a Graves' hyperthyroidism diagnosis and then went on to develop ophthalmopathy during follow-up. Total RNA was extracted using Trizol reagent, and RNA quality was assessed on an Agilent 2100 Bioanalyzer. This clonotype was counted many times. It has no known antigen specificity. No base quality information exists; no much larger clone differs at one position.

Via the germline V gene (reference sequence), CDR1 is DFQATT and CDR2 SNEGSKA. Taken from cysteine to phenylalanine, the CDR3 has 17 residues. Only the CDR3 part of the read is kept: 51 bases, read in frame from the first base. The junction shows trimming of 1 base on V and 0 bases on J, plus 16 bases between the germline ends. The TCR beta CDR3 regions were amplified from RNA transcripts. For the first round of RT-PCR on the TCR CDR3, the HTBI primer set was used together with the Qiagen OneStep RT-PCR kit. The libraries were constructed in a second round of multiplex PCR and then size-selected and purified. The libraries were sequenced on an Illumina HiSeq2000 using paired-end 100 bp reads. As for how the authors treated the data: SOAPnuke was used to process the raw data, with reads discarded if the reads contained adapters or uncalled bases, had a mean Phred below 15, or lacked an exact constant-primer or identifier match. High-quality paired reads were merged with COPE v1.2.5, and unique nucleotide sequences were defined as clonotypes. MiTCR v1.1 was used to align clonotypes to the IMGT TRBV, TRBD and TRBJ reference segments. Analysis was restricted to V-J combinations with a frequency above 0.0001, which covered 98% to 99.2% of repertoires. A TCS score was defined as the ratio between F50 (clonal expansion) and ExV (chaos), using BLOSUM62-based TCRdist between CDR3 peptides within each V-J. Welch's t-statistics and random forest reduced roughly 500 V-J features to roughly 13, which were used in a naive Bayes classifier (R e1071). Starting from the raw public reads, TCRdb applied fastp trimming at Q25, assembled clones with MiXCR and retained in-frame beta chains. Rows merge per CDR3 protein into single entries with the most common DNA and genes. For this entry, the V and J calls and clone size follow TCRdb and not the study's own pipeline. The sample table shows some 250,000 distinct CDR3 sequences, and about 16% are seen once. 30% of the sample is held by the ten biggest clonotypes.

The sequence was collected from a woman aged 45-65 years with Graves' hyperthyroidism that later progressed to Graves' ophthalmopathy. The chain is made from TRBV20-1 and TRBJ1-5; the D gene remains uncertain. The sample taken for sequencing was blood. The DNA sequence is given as TGCAGTGCTAGAGTGTTGGCGCCAGGTATTAGCAATCAGCCCCAGCATTTT. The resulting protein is CSARVLAPGISNQPQHF.